This TCR beta chain was sequenced during a study of shared clonotypes between healthy human individuals. Overall study: Per donor, three plates held CD4 naive cells, three held CD4 memory, two held CD8 naive and one held CD8 memory.

The V and J ends lost 3 bases and 6 bases respectively, with 17 bases between them. The CDR3 runs 16 residues. In germline, CDR1 is MNHEY, CDR2 SMNVEV (reference sequence). Positively selected for CCR7, the CD45RO-negative cells used as naive CD8 cells excluded terminally differentiated effector memory CD45RA+ cells. The method was immunoSEQ multiplex PCR; TCRdb's version includes in-frame clones alone and lacks a portion of them. The table has a few million clones, 80% to 95% seen once. Material: naive CD8+ T cells from PBMCs. This sequence originates from a man aged 18 to 29 in good health. Some clones in this sample may be carry-over from other donors' samples. The gene calls are TRBV27 and TRBJ2-2; possibly TRBD2 for D (5 bases). CDR3 DNA: TGTGCCAGCAGTTTGTCGGGATTAGGGATTGCCGGGGAGCTGTTTTTT. Its protein is CASSLSGLGIAGELFF.